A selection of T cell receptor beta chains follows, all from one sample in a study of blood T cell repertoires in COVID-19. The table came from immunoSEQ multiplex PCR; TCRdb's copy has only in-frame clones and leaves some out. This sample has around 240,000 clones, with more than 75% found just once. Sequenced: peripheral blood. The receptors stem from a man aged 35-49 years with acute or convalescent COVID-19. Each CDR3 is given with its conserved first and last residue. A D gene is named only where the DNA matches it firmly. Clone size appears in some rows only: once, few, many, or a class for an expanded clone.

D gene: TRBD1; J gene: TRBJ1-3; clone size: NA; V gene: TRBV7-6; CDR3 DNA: TGTGCCAGCAGCGCAGGACAGGGCCCTGGAAACACCATATATTTT; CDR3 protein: CASSAGQGPGNTIYF
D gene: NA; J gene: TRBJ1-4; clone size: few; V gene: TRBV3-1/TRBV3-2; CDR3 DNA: TGTGCCAGCAGCCACAGCCCCGAGGGGGGGCGTTCTAATGAAAAACTGTTTTTT; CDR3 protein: CASSHSPEGGRSNEKLFF
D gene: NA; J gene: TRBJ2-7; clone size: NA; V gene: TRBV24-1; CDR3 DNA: TGTGCCACCAGTAACAGCAACGACTACGAGCAGTACTTC; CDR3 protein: CATSNSNDYEQYF
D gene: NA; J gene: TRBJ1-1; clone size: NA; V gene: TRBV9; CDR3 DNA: TGTGCCAGCAGCCCTACAGACGGTGAAGCTTTCTTT; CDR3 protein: CASSPTDGEAFF
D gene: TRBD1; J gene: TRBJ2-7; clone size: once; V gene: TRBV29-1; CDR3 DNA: TGCAGCGTTGAAGGTCGACAGGGGAGGCCCTCCTACGAGCAGTACTTC; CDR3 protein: CSVEGRQGRPSYEQYF
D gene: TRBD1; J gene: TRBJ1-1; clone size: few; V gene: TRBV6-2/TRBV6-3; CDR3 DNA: TGTGCCAGCAGGTACAGGGGGGGCACTGAAGCTTTCTTT; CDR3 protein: CASRYRGGTEAFF
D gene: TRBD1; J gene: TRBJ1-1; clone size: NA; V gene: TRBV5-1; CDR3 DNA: TGCGCCAGCAGCGCGGACAGGGTCACTGAAGCTTTCTTT; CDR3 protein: CASSADRVTEAFF
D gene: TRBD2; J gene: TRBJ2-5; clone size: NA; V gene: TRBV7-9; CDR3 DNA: TGTGCCAGCAGCTTAAGGGCGGGGGGGCAGGAGACCCAGTACTTC; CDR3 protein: CASSLRAGGQETQYF
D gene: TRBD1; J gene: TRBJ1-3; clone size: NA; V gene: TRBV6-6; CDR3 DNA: TGTGCCAGCACCAAAGGGACAGCTGGAAACACCATATATTTT; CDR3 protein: CASTKGTAGNTIYF
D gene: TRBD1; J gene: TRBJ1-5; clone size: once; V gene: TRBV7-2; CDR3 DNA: TGTGCCAGCAGCCAGACAGGGTCGGAAGGTCAGCCCCAGCATTTT; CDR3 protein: CASSQTGSEGQPQHF
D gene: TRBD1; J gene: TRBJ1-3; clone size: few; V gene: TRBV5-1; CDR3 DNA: TGCGCCAGCAGCCGACAGGGGGCTGGAAACACCATATATTTT; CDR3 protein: CASSRQGAGNTIYF
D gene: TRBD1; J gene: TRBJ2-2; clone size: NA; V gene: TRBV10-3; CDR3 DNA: TGTGCCATCAGTGAGTCTGACAGGGGTGCAAACACCGGGGAGCTGTTTTTT; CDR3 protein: CAISESDRGANTGELFF
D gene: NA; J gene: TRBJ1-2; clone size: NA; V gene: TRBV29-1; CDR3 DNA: TGCAGCGTTGAAGACCCGGGACACGAACTTTCCTATGGCTACACCTTC; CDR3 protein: CSVEDPGHELSYGYTF
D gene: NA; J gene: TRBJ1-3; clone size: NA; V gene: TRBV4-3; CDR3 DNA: TGCGCCAGCAGCCAAGAGCCGCGCGCTGGAAACACCATATATTTT; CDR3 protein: CASSQEPRAGNTIYF
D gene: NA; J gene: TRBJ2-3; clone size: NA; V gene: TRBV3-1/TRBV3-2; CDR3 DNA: TGTGCCAGCAGCCAAGGGTGGGCAGGCACAGATACGCAGTATTTT; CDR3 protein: CASSQGWAGTDTQYF
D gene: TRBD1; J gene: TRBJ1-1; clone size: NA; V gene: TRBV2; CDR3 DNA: TGTGCCAGCAGTTCCGGGACAGCGAACACTGAAGCTTTCTTT; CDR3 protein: CASSSGTANTEAFF
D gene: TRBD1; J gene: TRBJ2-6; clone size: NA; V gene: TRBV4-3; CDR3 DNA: TGCGCCAGCAGCCAAGAGGTGACAGGGGGCGTTCCTGGGGCCAACGTCCTGACTTTC; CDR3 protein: CASSQEVTGGVPGANVLTF
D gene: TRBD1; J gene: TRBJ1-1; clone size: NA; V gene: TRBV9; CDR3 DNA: TGTGCCAGCAGCCCCCGACGGGGACAGGGGGTTTTAGACACTGAAGCTTTCTTT; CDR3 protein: CASSPRRGQGVLDTEAFF
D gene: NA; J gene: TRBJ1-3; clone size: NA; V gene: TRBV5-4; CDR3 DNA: TGTGCCAGCAGCTCAAGGACAGCCTCTGGAAACACCATATATTTT; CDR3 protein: CASSSRTASGNTIYF
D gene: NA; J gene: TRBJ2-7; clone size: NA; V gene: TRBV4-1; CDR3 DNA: TGCGCCAGCTCGCAGGGGCGATACGAGCAGTACTTC; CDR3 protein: CASSQGRYEQYF
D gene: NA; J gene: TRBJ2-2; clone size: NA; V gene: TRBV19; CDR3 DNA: TGTGCCAGTAGTAGCAGCCCAGGGACCGGGGAGCTGTTTTTT; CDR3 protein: CASSSSPGTGELFF
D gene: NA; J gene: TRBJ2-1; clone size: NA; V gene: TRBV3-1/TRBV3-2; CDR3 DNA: TGTGCCAGCAGTCGAGGTGGCACGAATGAGCAGTTCTTC; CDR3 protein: CASSRGGTNEQFF
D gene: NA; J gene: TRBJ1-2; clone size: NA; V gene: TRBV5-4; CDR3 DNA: TGTGCCAGCAGCTTGGGGCAGCGTGGCTACACCTTC; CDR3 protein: CASSLGQRGYTF
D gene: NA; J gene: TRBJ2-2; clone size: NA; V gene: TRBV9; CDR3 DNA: TGTGCCAGCAGCGCCATGGGTACCAGGAAAACCGGGGAGCTGTTTTTT; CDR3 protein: CASSAMGTRKTGELFF
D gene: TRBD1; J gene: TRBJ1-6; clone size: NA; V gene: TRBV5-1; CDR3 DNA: TGCGCCAGCAGAACAGGGGATAACTCCTATAATTCACCCCTCCACTTT; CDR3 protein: CASRTGDNSYNSPLHF
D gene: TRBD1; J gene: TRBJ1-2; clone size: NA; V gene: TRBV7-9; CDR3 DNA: TGTGCCAGCACCGTGAGGGGGCCAAACGGTTATGGCTACACCTTC; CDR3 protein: CASTVRGPNGYGYTF
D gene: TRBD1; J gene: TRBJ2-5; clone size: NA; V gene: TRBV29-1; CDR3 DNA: TGCAGCGTTGAAAACTCAGGGGGCGCGTCGGAGACCCAGTACTTC; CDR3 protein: CSVENSGGASETQYF
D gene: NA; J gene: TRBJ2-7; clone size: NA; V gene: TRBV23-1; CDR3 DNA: TGCGCCAGCATTCCTCAAGGTTTTGCGGGCTCCTACGAGCAGTACTTC; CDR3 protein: CASIPQGFAGSYEQYF
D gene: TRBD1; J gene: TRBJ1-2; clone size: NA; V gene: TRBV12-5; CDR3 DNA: TGTGCTAGTGGTTTCGTAATGTCCGGGACAGGGGCAGACAACCATGGCTACACCTTC; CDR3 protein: CASGFVMSGTGADNHGYTF
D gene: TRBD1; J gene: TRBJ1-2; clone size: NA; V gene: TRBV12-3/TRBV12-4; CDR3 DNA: TGTGCCAGCAGTTTCGGACAGGGGGCTGGCTACACCTTC; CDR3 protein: CASSFGQGAGYTF
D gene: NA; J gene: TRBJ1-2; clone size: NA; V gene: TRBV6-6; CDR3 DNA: TGTGCCAGCAGTTACGCAAGACAGTCGGCGGATGATGGCTACACCTTC; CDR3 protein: CASSYARQSADDGYTF
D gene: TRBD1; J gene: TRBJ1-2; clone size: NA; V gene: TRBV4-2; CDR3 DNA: TGTGCCAGCAGCCAAGCCACCCTCGGGACAGGGAGCTATGGCTACACCTTC; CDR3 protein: CASSQATLGTGSYGYTF
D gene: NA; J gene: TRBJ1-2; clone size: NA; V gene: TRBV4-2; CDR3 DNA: TGTGCCAGCAGCCAAGATGAGGTAATGAACTATGGCTACACCTTC; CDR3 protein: CASSQDEVMNYGYTF
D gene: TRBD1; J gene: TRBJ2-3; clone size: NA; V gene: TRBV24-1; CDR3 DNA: TGTGCCACCAGTGCGGGACAGGGATTAGATACGCAGTATTTT; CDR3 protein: CATSAGQGLDTQYF
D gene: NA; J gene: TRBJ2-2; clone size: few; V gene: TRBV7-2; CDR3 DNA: TGTGCCAGCAGCCGTTCTATCGGGGGAATGACCGGGGAGCTGTTTTTT; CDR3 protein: CASSRSIGGMTGELFF
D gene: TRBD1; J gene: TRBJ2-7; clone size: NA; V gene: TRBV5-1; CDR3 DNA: TGCGCCAGCAGCAACCTCGTGGGACAGGGCCACGAGCAGTACTTC; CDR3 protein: CASSNLVGQGHEQYF
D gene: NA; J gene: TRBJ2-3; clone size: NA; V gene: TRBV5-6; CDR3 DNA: TGTGCCAGCACCTGGACTACCACAGATACGCAGTATTTT; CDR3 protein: CASTWTTTDTQYF
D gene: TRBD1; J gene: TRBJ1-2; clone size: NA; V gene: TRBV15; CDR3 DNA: TGTGCCACCAGCAGAGATCAACCGGACAGGGAAAAGTATGGCTACACCTTC; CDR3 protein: CATSRDQPDREKYGYTF
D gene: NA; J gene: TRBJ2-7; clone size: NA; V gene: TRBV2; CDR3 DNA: TGTGCCAGCAGTGTAAGACACTACGAGCAGTACTTC; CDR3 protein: CASSVRHYEQYF
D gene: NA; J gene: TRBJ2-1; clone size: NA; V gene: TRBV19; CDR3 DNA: TGTGCCAGTGGGGGGGGGCCCGGCCATGAGCAGTTCTTC; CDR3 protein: CASGGGPGHEQFF
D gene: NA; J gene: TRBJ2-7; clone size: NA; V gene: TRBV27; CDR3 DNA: TGTGCCAGCAGTCCTCAGGGCTTTATGACCGGGCAGTACTTC; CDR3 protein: CASSPQGFMTGQYF
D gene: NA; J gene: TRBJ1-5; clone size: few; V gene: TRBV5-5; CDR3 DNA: TGTGCCAGCAGCTCCCGTGACACCAATAGCAATCAGCCCCAGCATTTT; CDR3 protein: CASSSRDTNSNQPQHF
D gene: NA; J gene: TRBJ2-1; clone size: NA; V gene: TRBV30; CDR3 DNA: TGTGCCTGGAGTGTTGGGGCTTCCTCCTACAATGAGCAGTTCTTC; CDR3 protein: CAWSVGASSYNEQFF
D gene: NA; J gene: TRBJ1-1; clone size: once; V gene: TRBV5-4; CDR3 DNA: TGTGCCAGCAGCCCTAGCAGGGGAGATGGTACTGAAGCTTTCTTT; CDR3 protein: CASSPSRGDGTEAFF